The source of this T cell receptor beta chain is a study of T cell repertoires in cytomegalovirus infection (dated by TCRdb to 2018 to 2020). Background on the whole study: Donor HLA type was relevant to the analysis, as public TCR beta signatures indicated carriage of CMV infection together with the matching HLA type. Study-level results and caveats: In the ex vivo response, HLA-C-restricted CMV-specific TCR beta clonotypes were dominant, and in two of eight donors the single most frequent clonotype came from this HLA-C-restricted group. Carriers of CMV infection plus the relevant HLA type were discriminated by the cumulative frequency of public TCR beta family members in the study cohort and in an independent approximately 350-donor cohort.

This clonotype was detected only once. The antigen it binds to is not known. Within one base of it there is no much larger clone, and no base qualities were kept. One read is thin evidence. CDR1 and CDR2 are drawn from the germline V gene: SQVTM, ANQGSEA. Including the terminal cysteine and phenylalanine, the CDR3 comprises 15 residues. CDR3 DNA only is kept here, 45 bases in frame from base 1. V ends up 4 bases short and J 3 bases short, with an unmatched junction base count of 9. The instrument was an Illumina HiSeq 1500. The public reads were reanalyzed by TCRdb: fastp trimming at Q25, MiXCR alignment, in-frame beta chains only. Every distinct CDR3 protein forms one entry, paired with its most common genes and DNA. The sample has 150,000 to 200,000 distinct CDR3 sequences on record, 28% of them singletons. The ten top clones hold under 35% of the sample.

This receptor chain uses TRBV29-1 and TRBJ1-1; 9 bases in between match TRBD1. Source material: PBMCs. The receptor comes from a human donor in good health (CMV status not recorded). Some clones in this sample may be carry-over from other donors' samples. The CDR3 protein: CSVGGTGLRDTEAFF. The DNA sequence is given as TGCAGCGTTGGGGGGACAGGGCTTCGGGACACTGAAGCTTTCTTT. Where the CDR3 stops, the reference TRBV29-1 and TRBJ1-1 genes take over; the full variable domain is SAVISQKPSRDICQRGTSLTIQCQVDSQVTMMFWYRQQPGQSLTLIATANQGSEATYESGFVIDKFPISRPNLTFSTLTVSNMSPEDSSIYLCSVGGTGLRDTEAFFGQGTRLTVV.